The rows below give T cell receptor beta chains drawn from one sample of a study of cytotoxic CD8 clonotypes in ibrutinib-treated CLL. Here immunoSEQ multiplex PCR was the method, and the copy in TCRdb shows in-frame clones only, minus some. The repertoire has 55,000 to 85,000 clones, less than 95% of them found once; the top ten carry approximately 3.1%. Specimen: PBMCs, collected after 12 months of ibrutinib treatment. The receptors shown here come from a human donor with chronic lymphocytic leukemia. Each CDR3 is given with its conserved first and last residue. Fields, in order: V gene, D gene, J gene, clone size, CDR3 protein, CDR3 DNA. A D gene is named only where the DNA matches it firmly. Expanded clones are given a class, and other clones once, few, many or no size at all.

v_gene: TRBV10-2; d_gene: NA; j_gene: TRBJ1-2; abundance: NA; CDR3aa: CASSLTGNYGYTF; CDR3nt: TGCGCCAGCAGTTTGACAGGAAACTATGGCTACACCTTC
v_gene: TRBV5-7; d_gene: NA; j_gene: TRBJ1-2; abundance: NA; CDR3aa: CASSGEPGLSHGYTF; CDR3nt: TGTGCCAGCAGCGGCGAACCGGGACTTAGCCATGGCTACACCTTC
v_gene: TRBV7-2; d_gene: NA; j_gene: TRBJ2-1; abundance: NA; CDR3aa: CASSLAGASYNEQFF; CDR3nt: TGTGCCAGCAGCTTAGCGGGGGCCTCCTACAATGAGCAGTTCTTC
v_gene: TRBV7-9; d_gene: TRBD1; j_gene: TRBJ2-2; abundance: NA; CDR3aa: CASSSRGQATNTGELFF; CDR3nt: TGTGCCAGCAGCTCCCGGGGACAGGCTACGAACACCGGGGAGCTGTTTTTT
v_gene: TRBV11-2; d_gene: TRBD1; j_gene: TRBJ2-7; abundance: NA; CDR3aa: CASSENRGLRDEQYF; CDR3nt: TGTGCCAGCAGCGAGAACAGGGGGTTGCGGGACGAGCAGTACTTC
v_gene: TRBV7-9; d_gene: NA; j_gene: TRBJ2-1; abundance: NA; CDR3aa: CASSFVTGPFYNEQFF; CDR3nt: TGTGCCAGCAGCTTCGTAACAGGACCCTTCTACAATGAGCAGTTCTTC
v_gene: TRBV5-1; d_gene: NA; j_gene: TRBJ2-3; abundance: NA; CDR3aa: CASSFLGGSDTDTQYF; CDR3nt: TGCGCCAGCAGTTTTCTTGGAGGTTCTGACACAGATACGCAGTATTTT
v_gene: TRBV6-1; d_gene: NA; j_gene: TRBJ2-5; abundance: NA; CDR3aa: CASSAAVAGRETQYF; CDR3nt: TGTGCCAGCAGTGCGGCCGTGGCTGGCAGAGAGACCCAGTACTTC
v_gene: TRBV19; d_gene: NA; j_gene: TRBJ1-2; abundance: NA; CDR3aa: CASSISWQSYGYTF; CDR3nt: TGTGCCAGTAGTATCTCCTGGCAGTCATATGGCTACACCTTC
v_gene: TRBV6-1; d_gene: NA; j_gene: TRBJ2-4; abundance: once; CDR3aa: CASSEQRSDARDIQYF; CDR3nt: TGTGCCAGCAGTGAACAACGATCAGATGCCCGAGACATTCAGTACTTC